These 17 T cell receptor beta chains originate from one sample sequenced in a study of T cells after posttransplantation cyclophosphamide. Repertoires were generated with immunoSEQ multiplex PCR, while TCRdb's copy carries only in-frame clones and drops some. Here the sample spans around 3,400 clones, 95% to 96% being singletons. What was sequenced was naive CD8+ T cells sorted from PBMCs. The receptor source for this set is a woman between 45 and 65 years old in good health and a related stem cell transplant donor.

V usage is TRBV29-1 and J usage is TRBJ2-5; 12 bases align to TRBD2. The CDR3 covers 17 residues. CDR1 and CDR2 from the germline V gene are SQVTM and ANQGSEA. The V and J ends lost 8 bases and 0 bases, in that order; junction bases with no gene match: 13. The CDR3 is CSSALGLAGGHQETQYF. CDR3 sequence (DNA): TGCAGCTCCGCCCTTGGGCTAGCGGGAGGGCACCAAGAGACCCAGTACTTC.

This chain links TRBV4-1 with TRBJ1-2; D uncertain. Trimming pared 0 bases from V and 6 bases from J, leaving 11 bases between. The CDR3 has 14 amino acids. CDR1 is MGHRA and CDR2 is YSYEKL in the germline V gene. CDR3 region: CASSQEPGIDGYTF. CDR3 nucleotide sequence: TGCGCCAGCAGCCAAGAGCCCGGGATCGATGGCTACACCTTC.

The chain combines TRBV28 with TRBJ1-2; 10 bases are shared with TRBD1. Unmatched junction bases numbered 8, after V lost 3 bases and J lost 4 bases. Germline-derived CDR1 and CDR2 are MDHEN and SYDVKM. The CDR3 sequence is 16 residues long. The CDR3 spells CASSFSGTGEGYGYTF. Written as DNA, the CDR3 is TGTGCCAGCAGTTTCTCCGGGACAGGGGAGGGCTATGGCTACACCTTC.

This chain joins TRBV6-5 and TRBJ2-7; D may be TRBD2 (5 bases). The CDR3 spans 16 residues. V lost 0 bases and J 2 bases, leaving 14 bases between the germline ends. Germline CDR1 is MNHEY and CDR2 is SVGAGI. The CDR3 bases are TGTGCCAGCAGTTACTCGAAGGGAGCGGAGACCTACGAGCAGTACTTC. It is translated as CASSYSKGAETYEQYF.

The chain links TRBV6-1 to TRBJ2-1, with TRBD2 matching 10 bases. Germline V gives CDR1 MNHNS, CDR2 SASEGT. This CDR3 comprises 16 residues. V was pared by 4 bases and J by 4 bases, with 7 bases of the junction left unmatched. In DNA form, the CDR3 reads TGTGCCAGCAGTGCCCCTCTAGCGGGAGATTACAATGAGCAGTTCTTC. It encodes CASSAPLAGDYNEQFF.

This clone came up a few times. The chain uses TRBV2 and TRBJ1-3, with 9 nucleotides matching TRBD1. In germline, CDR1 is SNHLY, CDR2 FYNNEI. After removal of 4 bases from V and 4 bases from J, the junction contained 11 bases not matched to a gene. The CDR3 is 17 amino acids. CDR3 region: CASSGGTGSDSGNTIYF. Here the CDR3 DNA reads TGTGCCAGCAGTGGAGGGACAGGGAGTGATTCGGGAAACACCATATATTTT.

This sequence joins TRBV11-2 and TRBJ2-1, with 8 bases fitting TRBD2. Germline CDR1 and CDR2: SGHAT and FQNNGV. The CDR3 is made up of 16 amino acids. With 8 bases clipped from V and 5 bases from J, the junction kept 14 bases outside the gene matches. This chain's CDR3 is CASGPEGAGVHNEQFF. The DNA for the CDR3 is TGTGCCAGCGGCCCGGAGGGAGCGGGAGTTCACAATGAGCAGTTCTTC.

The chain uses TRBV18 and TRBJ1-1, with 8 bases identical to TRBD1. The CDR3 is 15 amino acids. The V gene end was trimmed by 3 bases and the J gene end by 7 bases; junction bases not matched to a gene: 10. Looked up from germline, CDR1 is KGHSH and CDR2 is LQKENI. The CDR3 region is CASSPSTGERGEAFF. In DNA form, the CDR3 reads TGTGCCAGCTCACCTTCGACAGGGGAAAGGGGTGAAGCTTTCTTT.

The chain is built from TRBV11-2 and TRBJ2-7; the match to TRBD2 covers 11 bases. J lost 3 bases, V lost 8 bases, and 3 bases had no gene match. Per germline, CDR1 SGHAT and CDR2 FQNNGV. The CDR3 length is 13 residues. As DNA, the CDR3 is TGTGCCAGCGCGACTAGCGGGGACTACGAGCAGTACTTC. Translating it yields CASATSGDYEQYF.

The chain links TRBV6-5 to TRBJ2-2; 12 nucleotides align to TRBD2. With 5 bases clipped from V and 4 bases from J, the junction kept 2 bases outside the gene matches. The CDR3 length is 15 residues. Germline-derived CDR1 and CDR2 are MNHEY and SVGAGI. In DNA form, the CDR3 reads TGTGCCAGCAGTCTAGCGGGAGGGCTCACCGGGGAGCTGTTTTTT. It is translated as CASSLAGGLTGELFF.

The V call is TRBV9, the J call TRBJ1-2; TRBD1 agrees at 7 bases. This CDR3 is 13 amino acids long. Trimming cost V 3 bases and J 4 bases; bases outside gene matches: 3. The germline V gene encodes CDR1 SGDLS and CDR2 YYNGEE. In nucleotides, the CDR3 is TGTGCCAGCAGCGAGGGACAGCTCTATGGCTACACCTTC. Residues: CASSEGQLYGYTF.

This chain connects TRBV6-1 to TRBJ2-7, with 10 bases matching TRBD2. CDR1 is MNHNS, CDR2 SASEGT, per germline. The CDR3 spans 12 residues. The J segment lost 6 bases and the V segment lost 7 bases, leaving 3 bases of the junction unmatched. In DNA form, the CDR3 reads TGTGCCAGCACCCGGACTAGCGGCGAGCAGTACTTC. Translation gives CASTRTSGEQYF.

This clone showed up just once. The V and J genes are TRBV11-2 and TRBJ2-3, with TRBD1 matching 7 bases. This CDR3 is built from 17 residues. J gave up 2 bases and V 0 bases, and 8 bases lay outside the gene matches. From germline, CDR1 is SGHAT and CDR2 FQNNGV. The CDR3 sequence is CASSLEAWDSYTDTQYF. In nucleotides, the CDR3 is TGTGCCAGCAGCTTAGAGGCCTGGGACAGCTACACAGATACGCAGTATTTT. The variable domain in full, with the rest retrieved from reference TRBV11-2 and TRBJ2-3, is EAGVAQSPRYKIIEKRQSVAFWCNPISGHATLYWYQQILGQGPKLLIQFQNNGVVDDSQLPKDRFSAERLKGVDSTLKIQPAKLEDSAVYLCASSLEAWDSYTDTQYFGPGTRLTVL.

The V gene is TRBV19, the J gene TRBJ1-5; 9 bases match TRBD1. The trim removed 7 bases at V and 6 bases at J, leaving 19 bases unmatched. Germline CDR1 LNHDA, CDR2 SQIVND (reference sequence). The CDR3 runs 18 residues. The CDR3 protein is CASTRAGTGSMGGQPQHF. DNA for the CDR3: TGTGCCAGTACTAGAGCCGGGACAGGGTCAATGGGGGGTCAGCCCCAGCATTTT.

The chain links TRBV10-2 to TRBJ2-2, with 8 bases aligning to TRBD1. From germline, CDR1 is WSHSY and CDR2 SAAADI. V gave up 7 bases and J gave up 0 bases; unmatched junction bases: 10. The CDR3 runs 17 residues. CDR3 residues: CASTSDRAITNTGELFF. CDR3 nucleotides: TGCGCCAGCACCTCGGACAGGGCTATTACGAACACCGGGGAGCTGTTTTTT.

The V gene is TRBV5-4, the J gene TRBJ2-7, with D unresolved. From germline, CDR1 is SGHNT and CDR2 YYREEE (reference sequence). The CDR3 has 15 amino acids. V lost 0 bases and J lost 7, with 17 bases in between. In nucleotides, the CDR3 is TGTGCCAGCAGCTTGGCCAGCGTGAGTTTGAAGGAGCAGTACTTC. This sequence encodes CASSLASVSLKEQYF.

The CDR3 sequence is CASSLGSGNIQYF. In DNA form, the CDR3 reads TGTGCCAGCAGCTTGGGGAGCGGGAACATTCAGTACTTC. The V gene is TRBV5-4, the J gene TRBJ2-4, with D possibly matching TRBD2 (6 bases). Germline loops: CDR1 SGHNT, CDR2 YYREEE (reference sequence). Trimming pared 0 bases from V and 7 bases from J, leaving 8 bases between. The CDR3 sequence is 13 residues long.